The present T cell receptor (beta chain) was sequenced within a study of blood T cell repertoires in COVID-19. Study information: Material from acute and convalescent COVID-19 was sourced from the United States, Italy and Spain.

This clone was detected a few times. Germline V CDR1 and CDR2: GTSNPN, SVGIG (reference sequence). After removal of 3 bases from V and 4 bases from J, the junction contained 6 bases not matched to a gene. The CDR3 extends over 15 amino acids. Methods used by the authors: For nucleated cells, counts were estimated from reference gene primer amplification. Generated by immunoSEQ multiplex PCR, the TCRdb table keeps only in-frame clones and is missing some. The V and J calls and clone size are taken from that table; D and trimming were inferred from the DNA. This repertoire shows about 100,000 clones, roughly 92% found once; its top ten account for 0.97%.

The rearrangement links TRBV30 to TRBJ1-3, with 10 bases that match TRBD1. Sequenced: peripheral blood. The sequence came from a man between 60 and 75 years old with acute or convalescent COVID-19. CDR3 nucleotide sequence: TGTGCCTGGAGCACCGGGACAGGGGCAGGAAACACCATATATTTT. Its translation is CAWSTGTGAGNTIYF.